This entry lists 18 T cell receptor beta chains sequenced from one sample in a study of metastatic and nonmetastatic thyroid tumors. Thyroid surgery took place with no prior treatment in any patient. TCRdb re-processed the PCR reads through MiXCR. The repertoire consists of roughly 30,000 clones, with 17% occurring once and the leading ten covering around 7.2%. The source material was blood. The source of these receptors is a female donor with papillary thyroid cancer or a benign thyroid nodule (not recorded which). Some clones in this sample may be carry-over from other donors' samples.

The chain carries TRBV6-2 or TRBV6-3 and TRBJ2-3, with D possibly being TRBD1 (6 bases). The CDR3 is made up of 16 amino acids. V was pared by 2 bases and J by 2 bases, with 14 bases between. Looked up from germline, CDR1 is MNHEY and CDR2 is SVGEGT. The CDR3 protein is CASSYGDTRSTDTQYF. The CDR3 nucleotides are TGTGCCAGCAGTTACGGGGACACTCGATCCACAGATACGCAGTATTTT.

This clone was seen a handful of times. The chain joins TRBV6-2 or TRBV6-3 to TRBJ2-2; D is ambiguous. Germline CDR1 is MNHEY and CDR2 is SVGEGT. The CDR3 has 11 residues. V gave up 6 bases and J gave up 14 bases, with 13 bases separating them. The CDR3 is CASRNSGHLFF. The CDR3 region has the DNA TGTGCCAGCAGAAACTCCGGGCATCTGTTTTTT.

This clone was detected a few times. The V call is TRBV6-2 or TRBV6-3, the J call TRBJ2-5; TRBD2 aligns across 8 bases. Trimming took 6 bases from V and 2 from J; bases not matched to a gene: 11. Germline CDR1 and CDR2: MNHEY and SVGEGT. This CDR3 comprises 16 residues. The CDR3 coding sequence is TGTGCCAGCAGATCAGAATGTCGGGAGGGACAAGAGACCCAGTACTTC. Its protein is CASRSECREGQETQYF.

This clone was recorded once. In the same sample, other DNA sequences code for this CDR3. The chain combines TRBV11-3 with TRBJ2-1; no reliable D call. Trimming stripped 1 base from V and 10 bases from J, with 8 bases between. The CDR3 covers 12 residues. From germline, CDR1 is SGHNT and CDR2 YENEEA. CDR3 sequence (DNA): TGTGCCAGCAGCTTAGTTCCAGACGAGCAGTTCTTC. Its protein product is CASSLVPDEQFF.

This clone was recorded at least ten times. The V call is TRBV20-1, the J call TRBJ2-2; possibly TRBD2 for D (6 bases). In germline, CDR1 is DFQATT, CDR2 SNEGSKA (reference sequence). Deletions cut 3 bases from V and 0 bases from J, with 8 bases between. This CDR3 region has 14 residues. The CDR3 DNA sequence: TGCAGTGCTAGTAGCGGCGCGAACACCGGGGAGCTGTTTTTT. Translated: CSASSGANTGELFF.

Many counts were recorded for this clone. The chain links TRBV2 to TRBJ1-1, with TRBD1 identical over 7 bases. V lost 5 bases to trimming and J lost 1 base; unmatched junction nucleotides: 7. Looked up from germline, CDR1 is SNHLY and CDR2 is FYNNEI. The CDR3 has 15 residues. DNA of the CDR3: TGTGCCAGCAGTCGGGACAGCTCTCGGAACACTGAAGCTTTCTTT. As protein: CASSRDSSRNTEAFF.

The sample holds many counts of this clone. The chain links TRBV10-1 to TRBJ2-2, with no clear D. Germline V gene data show CDR1 as WNHNN and CDR2 as SYGVQD (reference sequence). The CDR3 runs 15 residues. V gave up 0 bases and J gave up 0 bases, with 5 bases separating them. CDR3 coding DNA: TGCGCCAGCAGTGAGTCGGCGGCGAACACCGGGGAGCTGTTTTTT. Its protein product is CASSESAANTGELFF.

This clone was counted ten times or more. The chain carries TRBV10-3 and TRBJ1-2; 7 nucleotides match TRBD1. The trim removed 4 bases at V and 1 base at J, leaving 9 bases unmatched. Looked up from germline, CDR1 is ENHRY and CDR2 is SYGVKD. CDR3 length: 16 amino acids. DNA for the CDR3: TGTGCCATCAGTGCCTTGCGGGGGGACAGTAACTATGGCTACACCTTC. It yields the protein CAISALRGDSNYGYTF.

The V call is TRBV20-1, the J call TRBJ2-1; 10 nucleotides match TRBD1. CDR1 and CDR2 (germline): DFQATT, SNEGSKA (reference sequence). CDR3 length: 15 residues. The trim removed 6 bases at V and 0 bases at J, leaving 5 bases unmatched. The CDR3 is CSASRTGGSYNEQFF. CDR3 bases: TGCAGTGCCAGCAGGACAGGGGGCTCCTACAATGAGCAGTTCTTC.

This clone was picked up many times. The rearrangement links TRBV19 to TRBJ1-6; 10 bases are a match to TRBD1. Germline V gene lookup returns CDR1 LNHDA and CDR2 SQIVND (reference sequence). The CDR3 consists of 14 residues. The V and J ends lost 5 bases and 8 bases, in that order; junction bases with no gene match: 3. CDR3 in amino acids: CASSATGGHSPLHF. Written as DNA, the CDR3 is TGTGCCAGTAGTGCGACAGGGGGCCATTCACCCCTCCACTTT.

This clone was seen repeatedly, ten times or more. The genes are TRBV30 and TRBJ1-1; D call uncertain. V was trimmed by 2 bases and J by 5 bases, leaving 9 bases between them. This CDR3 contains 12 residues. Germline lookup yields CDR1 GTSNPN and CDR2 SVGIG (reference sequence). The CDR3 spells CAWSLSRTEAFF. The CDR3 nucleotides read TGTGCCTGGAGTCTAAGTAGGACTGAAGCTTTCTTT.

This clone was seen repeatedly, ten times or more. J is TRBJ2-7 and V is TRBV20-1; weak D call: TRBD1 (6 bases). V was trimmed by 3 bases and J by 1 base, leaving 16 bases between them. The germline V gene encodes CDR1 DFQATT and CDR2 SNEGSKA (reference sequence). CDR3 length: 15 residues. CDR3 DNA: TGCAGTGCTAGGGCCCCCCCAGACAGGTCCTACGAGCAGTACTTC. Protein product: CSARAPPDRSYEQYF.

This chain links TRBV5-4 with TRBJ1-2; D remains unclear. V was trimmed by 3 bases and J by 2 bases, leaving 2 bases between them. Per germline, CDR1 SGHNT and CDR2 YYREEE (reference sequence). CDR3 length equals 11 residues. The CDR3: CASSYNYGYTF. DNA for the CDR3: TGTGCCAGCAGCTACAACTATGGCTACACCTTC.

This clone was recorded many times. This chain uses TRBV19 with TRBJ2-5; 7 positions agree with TRBD1. CDR3 length: 16 amino acids. V lost 6 bases to trimming and J lost 0 bases; unmatched junction nucleotides: 10. CDR1 and CDR2 from the germline V gene are LNHDA and SQIVND (reference sequence). CDR3 in DNA: TGTGCCAGTAGCAACTCCAGGACAGGTAACCAAGAGACCCAGTACTTC. It encodes CASSNSRTGNQETQYF.

A word on this clone: At one end, the junction sequence differs from germline, possibly due to a read error. This rearrangement joins TRBV6-5 to TRBJ2-4, with 7 positions matching TRBD2. The germline V gene encodes CDR1 MNHEY and CDR2 SVGAGI. The CDR3 totals 17 residues. The CDR3 protein is CASSYSGRGQAKNIQYF. The CDR3 DNA reads as TGCGCCAGCAGTTACTCAGGGAGGGGTCAAGCCAAAAACATTCAGTACTTC.

The chain carries TRBV7-2 and TRBJ2-7; tentative D call: TRBD1 (6 bases). This CDR3 spans 12 amino acids. V shed 4 bases and J shed 6 bases, with 10 bases lying between them. Germline V gene lookup returns CDR1 SGHTA and CDR2 FQGNSA. CDR3 amino acids: CASSSQGFEQYF. CDR3 nucleotides: TGTGCCAGCAGCTCACAGGGTTTCGAGCAGTACTTC.

Sample share makes this clone medium-sized (0.01 to 0.1%). This chain links TRBV6-1 with TRBJ2-7, with 12 bases matching TRBD2. There are 15 residues in the CDR3. Trimming cost V 6 bases and J 0 bases; bases outside gene matches: 3. Germline V lookup: CDR1 MNHNS, CDR2 SASEGT. CDR3: CASRQTSGSSYEQYF. Written as DNA, the CDR3 is TGTGCCAGCAGACAGACTAGCGGGAGCTCCTACGAGCAGTACTTC.

This clone was found many times. The gene calls are TRBV3-1 and TRBJ1-6; tentatively, D is TRBD1 (5 bases). The CDR3 runs to 14 residues. V dropped 3 bases and J dropped 10 bases, with 13 bases sitting between them. CDR1 and CDR2 from the germline V gene are LGHDT and YNNKEL (reference sequence). The CDR3 loop is CASSHSGQWSPLHF. The CDR3 region has the DNA TGTGCCAGCAGCCACTCAGGGCAGTGGTCACCCCTCCACTTT.